The sequence of this T cell receptor (beta chain) was determined in a study of T cell responses to AZD1222 COVID-19 vaccine. Using immunoSEQ multiplex PCR, the repertoire was profiled, and TCRdb retains in-frame clones only, with some absent. The sample has under 90,000 clones, 80% to 90% seen once. The CDR3 runs to 11 residues. Trimming stripped 4 bases from V and 11 bases from J, with 9 bases between. The V gene's germline CDR1 is SNHLY and CDR2 FYNNEI. Findings of the study overall: With dominance at 160-218 and 743-854, vaccine-associated CD4 TCRs spanned spike. Repertoire samples came only from after the peak T cell response. Mostly white British, mostly female donors; authors suggested clonal diversity may be underestimated.

In the case of this clone: Its specificity is unknown.

The receptor was derived from an adult who received the AZD1222 COVID-19 vaccine. The genes are TRBV2 and TRBJ2-1; D is undetermined. The starting material was peripheral blood, obtained 28 days after the second AZD1222 dose. The CDR3 DNA reads as TGTGCCAGCAGTGTTCGACTGCAGCAGTTCTTC. Translated: CASSVRLQQFF.